This T cell receptor beta chain was found in a study of blood T cells in healthy people across ages. After removal of 10 bases from V and 8 bases from J, the junction contained 17 bases not matched to a gene. This CDR3 contains 16 residues. Turning to this clonotype: Its matching antigen is unknown.

A second PCR of about 6 to 11 cycles used a sample-barcoded 5' primer and a J-beta primer mix. Template switching added a 12-random-nucleotide identifier to every cDNA molecule. TCRdb processed the 5' RACE reads anew with MiXCR; each CDR3 protein has one entry. The sample contains 1.4 million or so distinct CDR3 sequences, approximately 43% of which appear only once. Broader study findings: There were more naive CD4+ cells and higher diversity in long-lived donors than in aged donors. Estimated diversity across one million T cells was deemed an underestimate. Naive T cell percentage showed a strong correlation with the diversity of TCR beta.

The rearrangement uses TRBV12-3 or TRBV12-4 and TRBJ2-1, with 10 bases identical to TRBD2. Sequenced: blood. The receptor was isolated from a young woman in good health. The CDR3 spells CANRPQAGGLVDEQFF. CDR3 sequence (DNA): TGTGCCAACAGACCTCAAGCGGGGGGGCTTGTGGATGAGCAGTTCTTC.